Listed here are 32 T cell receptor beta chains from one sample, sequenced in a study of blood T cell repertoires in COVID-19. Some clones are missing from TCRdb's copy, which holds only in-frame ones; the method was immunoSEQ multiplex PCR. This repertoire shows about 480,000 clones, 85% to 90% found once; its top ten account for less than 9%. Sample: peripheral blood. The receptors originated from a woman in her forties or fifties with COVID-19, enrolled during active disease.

The CDR3 loop is CASSQFQGWGEAFF. DNA of the CDR3: TGTGCCAGCAGCCAGTTCCAGGGTTGGGGCGAAGCTTTCTTT. The genes are TRBV6-5 and TRBJ1-1; TRBD1 might be the D (5 bases). This CDR3 contains 14 residues. Deletions cut 6 bases from V and 8 bases from J, with 19 bases between. The germline CDR1 and CDR2 sequences are MNHEY and SVGAGI.

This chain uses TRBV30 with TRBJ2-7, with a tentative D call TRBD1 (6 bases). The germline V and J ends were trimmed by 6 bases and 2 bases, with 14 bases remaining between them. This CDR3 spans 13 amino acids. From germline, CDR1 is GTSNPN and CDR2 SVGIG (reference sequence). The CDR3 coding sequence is TGTGCCTGCCTCGGGACACCTACCTACGAGCAGTACTTC. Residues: CACLGTPTYEQYF.

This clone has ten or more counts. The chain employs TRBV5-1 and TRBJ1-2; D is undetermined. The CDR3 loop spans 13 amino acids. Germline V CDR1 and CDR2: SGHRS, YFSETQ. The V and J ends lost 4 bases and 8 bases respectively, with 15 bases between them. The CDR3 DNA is TGCGCCAGCAGCATGGGAACGGGAGAAGGCTACACCTTC. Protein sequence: CASSMGTGEGYTF.

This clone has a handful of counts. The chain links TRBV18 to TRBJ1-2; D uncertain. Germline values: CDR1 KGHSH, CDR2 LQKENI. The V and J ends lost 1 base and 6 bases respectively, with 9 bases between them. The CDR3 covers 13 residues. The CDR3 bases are TGTGCCAGCTCACCACGTGAGGTCCATGGCTACACCTTC. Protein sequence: CASSPREVHGYTF.

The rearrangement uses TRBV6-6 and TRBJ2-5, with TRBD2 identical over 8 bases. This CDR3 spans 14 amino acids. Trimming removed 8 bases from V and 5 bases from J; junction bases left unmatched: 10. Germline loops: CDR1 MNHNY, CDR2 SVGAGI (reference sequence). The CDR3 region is CASSGGGTRETQYF. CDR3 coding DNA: TGTGCCAGCTCAGGCGGGGGGACCCGGGAGACCCAGTACTTC.

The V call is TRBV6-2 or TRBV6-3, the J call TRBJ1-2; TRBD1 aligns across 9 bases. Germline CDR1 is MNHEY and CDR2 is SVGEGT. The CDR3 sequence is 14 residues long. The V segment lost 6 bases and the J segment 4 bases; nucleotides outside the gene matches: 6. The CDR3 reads CASSLTGGVYGYTF. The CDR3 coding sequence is TGTGCCAGCAGCCTCACAGGGGGCGTCTATGGCTACACCTTC.

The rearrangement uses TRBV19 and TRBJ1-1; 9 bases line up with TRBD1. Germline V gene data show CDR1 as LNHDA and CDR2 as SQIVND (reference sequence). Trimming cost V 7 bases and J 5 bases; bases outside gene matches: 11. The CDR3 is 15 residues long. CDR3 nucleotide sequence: TGTGCCAGTACCCGGAGGAGGGACAGGGCTACTGAAGCTTTCTTT. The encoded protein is CASTRRRDRATEAFF.

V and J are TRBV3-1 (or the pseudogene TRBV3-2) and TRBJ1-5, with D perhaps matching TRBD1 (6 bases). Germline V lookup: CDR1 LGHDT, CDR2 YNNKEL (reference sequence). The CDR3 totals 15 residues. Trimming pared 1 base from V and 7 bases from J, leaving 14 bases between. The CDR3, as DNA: TGTGCCAGCAGCCAAGCAGCGGGGGGCGGACAGCCCCAGCATTTT. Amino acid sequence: CASSQAAGGGQPQHF.

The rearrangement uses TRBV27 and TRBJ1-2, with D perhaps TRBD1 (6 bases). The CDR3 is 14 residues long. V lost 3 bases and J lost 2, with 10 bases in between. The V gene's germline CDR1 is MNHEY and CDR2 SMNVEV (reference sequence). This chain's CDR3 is CASSFQGPNYGYTF. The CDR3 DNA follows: TGTGCCAGCAGTTTTCAGGGGCCGAACTATGGCTACACCTTC.

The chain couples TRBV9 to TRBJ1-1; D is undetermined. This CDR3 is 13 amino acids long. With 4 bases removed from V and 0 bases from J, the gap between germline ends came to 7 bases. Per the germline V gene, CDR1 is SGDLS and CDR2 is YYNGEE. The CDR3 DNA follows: TGTGCCAGCAGCTTTCAGGTGAACACTGAAGCTTTCTTT. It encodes CASSFQVNTEAFF.

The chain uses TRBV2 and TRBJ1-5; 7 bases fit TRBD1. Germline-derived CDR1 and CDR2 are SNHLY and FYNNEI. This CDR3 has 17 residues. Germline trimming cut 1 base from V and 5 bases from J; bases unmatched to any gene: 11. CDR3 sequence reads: CASSEGLRGRVDQPQHF. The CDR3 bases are TGTGCCAGCAGTGAAGGTCTAAGGGGGCGCGTGGATCAGCCCCAGCATTTT.

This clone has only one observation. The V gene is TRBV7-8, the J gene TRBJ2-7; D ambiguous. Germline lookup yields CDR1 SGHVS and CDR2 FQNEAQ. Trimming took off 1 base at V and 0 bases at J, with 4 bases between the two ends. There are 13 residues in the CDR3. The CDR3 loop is CASSLDTSYEQYF. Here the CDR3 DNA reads TGTGCCAGCAGCTTAGACACCTCCTACGAGCAGTACTTC.

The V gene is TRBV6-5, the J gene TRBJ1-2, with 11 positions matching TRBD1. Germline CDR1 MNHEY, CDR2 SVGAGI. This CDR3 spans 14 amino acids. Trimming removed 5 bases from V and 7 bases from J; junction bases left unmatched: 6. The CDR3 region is CASSPDRGRGGYTF. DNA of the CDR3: TGTGCCAGCAGTCCGGACAGGGGGCGAGGTGGCTACACCTTC.

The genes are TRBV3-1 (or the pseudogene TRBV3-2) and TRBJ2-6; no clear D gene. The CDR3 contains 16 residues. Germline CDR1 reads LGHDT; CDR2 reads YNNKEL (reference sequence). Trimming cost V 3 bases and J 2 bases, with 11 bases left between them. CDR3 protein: CASSQAGFTGANVLTF. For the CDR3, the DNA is TGTGCCAGCAGCCAGGCAGGTTTTACTGGGGCCAACGTCCTGACTTTC.

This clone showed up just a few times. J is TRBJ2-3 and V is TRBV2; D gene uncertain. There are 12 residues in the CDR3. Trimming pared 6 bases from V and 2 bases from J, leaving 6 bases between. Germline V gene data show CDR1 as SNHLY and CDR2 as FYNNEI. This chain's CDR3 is CASRRYTDTQYF. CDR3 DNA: TGTGCCAGCAGACGGTACACAGATACGCAGTATTTT. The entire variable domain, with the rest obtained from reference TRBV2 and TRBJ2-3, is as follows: EPEVTQTPSHQVTQMGQEVILRCVPISNHLYFYWYRQILGQKVEFLVSFYNNEISEKSEIFDDQFSVERPDGSNFTLKIRSTKLEDSAMYFCASRRYTDTQYFGPGTRLTVL.

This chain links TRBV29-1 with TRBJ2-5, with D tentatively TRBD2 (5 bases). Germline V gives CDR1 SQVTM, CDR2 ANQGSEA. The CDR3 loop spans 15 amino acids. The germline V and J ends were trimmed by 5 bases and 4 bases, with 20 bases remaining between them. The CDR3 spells CSVSPPSGYRETQYF. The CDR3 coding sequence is TGCAGCGTTTCCCCCCCCTCGGGGTATCGAGAGACCCAGTACTTC.

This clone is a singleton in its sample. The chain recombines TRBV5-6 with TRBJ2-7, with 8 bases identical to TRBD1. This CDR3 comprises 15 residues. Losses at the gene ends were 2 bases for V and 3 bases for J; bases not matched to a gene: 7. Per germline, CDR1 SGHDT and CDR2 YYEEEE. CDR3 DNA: TGTGCCAGCAGCTTTGGGGGACAGGTAAGCTACGAGCAGTACTTC. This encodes CASSFGGQVSYEQYF.

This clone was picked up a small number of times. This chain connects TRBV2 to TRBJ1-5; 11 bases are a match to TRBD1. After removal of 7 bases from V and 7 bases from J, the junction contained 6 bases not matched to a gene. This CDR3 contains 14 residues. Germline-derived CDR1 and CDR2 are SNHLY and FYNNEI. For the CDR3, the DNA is TGTGCCAGCACGGGACAGGGGGTTCCCCAGCCCCAGCATTTT. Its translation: CASTGQGVPQPQHF.

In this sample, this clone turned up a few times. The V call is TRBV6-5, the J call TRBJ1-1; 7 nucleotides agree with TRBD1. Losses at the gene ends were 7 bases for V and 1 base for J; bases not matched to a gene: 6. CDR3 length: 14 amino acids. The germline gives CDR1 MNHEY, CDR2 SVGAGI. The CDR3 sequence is CASNRGTANTEAFF. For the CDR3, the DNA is TGTGCCAGCAATCGCGGGACAGCGAACACTGAAGCTTTCTTT.

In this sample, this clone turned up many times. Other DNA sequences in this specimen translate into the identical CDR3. The CDR3 DNA is TGTGCCAGCAGTGAAGGACAGGGGTATGGCTACACCTTC. The encoded protein is CASSEGQGYGYTF. J is TRBJ1-2 and V is TRBV6-1; 8 nucleotides line up with TRBD1. The trim removed 1 base at V and 5 bases at J, leaving 0 bases unmatched. CDR3 length: 13 residues. In germline, CDR1 is MNHNS, CDR2 SASEGT.

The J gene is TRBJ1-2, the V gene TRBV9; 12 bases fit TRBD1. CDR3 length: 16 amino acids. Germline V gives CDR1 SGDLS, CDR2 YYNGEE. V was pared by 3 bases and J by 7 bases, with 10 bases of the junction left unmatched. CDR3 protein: CASSAPGGGQGAGYTF. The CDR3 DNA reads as TGTGCCAGCAGCGCGCCGGGAGGGGGACAGGGGGCTGGCTACACCTTC.

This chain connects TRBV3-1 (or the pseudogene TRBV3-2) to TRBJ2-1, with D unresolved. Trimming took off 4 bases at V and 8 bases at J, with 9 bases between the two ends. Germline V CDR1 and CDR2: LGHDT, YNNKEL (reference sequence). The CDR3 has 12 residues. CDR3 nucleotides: TGTGCCAGCAGCCGCCGTGGAGATGAGCAGTTCTTC. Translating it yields CASSRRGDEQFF.

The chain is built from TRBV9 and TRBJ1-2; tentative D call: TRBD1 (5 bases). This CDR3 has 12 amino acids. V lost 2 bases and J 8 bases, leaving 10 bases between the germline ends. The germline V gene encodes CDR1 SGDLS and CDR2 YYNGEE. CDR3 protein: CASSVGLRGYTF. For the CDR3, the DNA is TGTGCCAGCAGCGTGGGACTCAGGGGCTACACCTTC.

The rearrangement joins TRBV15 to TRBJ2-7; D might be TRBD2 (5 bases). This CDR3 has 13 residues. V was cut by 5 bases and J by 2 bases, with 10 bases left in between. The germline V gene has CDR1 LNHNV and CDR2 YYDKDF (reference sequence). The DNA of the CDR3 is TGTGCCACCAGCCCGGACTCAACCTACGAGCAGTACTTC. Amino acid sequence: CATSPDSTYEQYF.

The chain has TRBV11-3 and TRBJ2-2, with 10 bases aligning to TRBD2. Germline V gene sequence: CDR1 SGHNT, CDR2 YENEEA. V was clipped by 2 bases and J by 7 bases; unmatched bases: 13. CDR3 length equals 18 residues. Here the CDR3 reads CASSLIASGGEENGELFF. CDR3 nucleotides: TGTGCCAGCAGCTTAATCGCGAGCGGGGGGGAGGAAAACGGGGAGCTGTTTTTT. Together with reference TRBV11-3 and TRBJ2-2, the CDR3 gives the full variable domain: EAGVVQSPRYKIIEKKQPVAFWCNPISGHNTLYWYLQNLGQGPELLIRYENEEAVDDSQLPKDRFSAERLKGVDSTLKIQPAELGDSAVYLCASSLIASGGEENGELFFGEGSRLTVL.

The CDR3 protein is CASRQADYGYTF. The CDR3 nucleotides read TGTGCCAGCAGACAGGCGGACTATGGCTACACCTTC. This rearrangement joins TRBV28 to TRBJ1-2, with D possibly TRBD1 on 5 matching bases. This CDR3 is built from 12 residues. Per the germline V gene, CDR1 is MDHEN and CDR2 is SYDVKM. The V end lost 6 bases, the J end lost 3 bases, and 8 bases lay between the germline ends.

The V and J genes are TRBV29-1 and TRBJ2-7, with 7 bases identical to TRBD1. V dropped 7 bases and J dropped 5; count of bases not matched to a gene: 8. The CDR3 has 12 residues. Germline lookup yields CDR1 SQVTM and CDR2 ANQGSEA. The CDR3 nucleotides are TGCAGCGCCCTGACAGGGTTCGACGAGCAGTACTTC. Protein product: CSALTGFDEQYF.

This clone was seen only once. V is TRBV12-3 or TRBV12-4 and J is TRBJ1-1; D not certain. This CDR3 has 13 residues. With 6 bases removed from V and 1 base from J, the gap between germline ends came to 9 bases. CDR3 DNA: TGTGCCAGCAGCTCAACATGGAACACTGAAGCTTTCTTT. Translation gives CASSSTWNTEAFF.

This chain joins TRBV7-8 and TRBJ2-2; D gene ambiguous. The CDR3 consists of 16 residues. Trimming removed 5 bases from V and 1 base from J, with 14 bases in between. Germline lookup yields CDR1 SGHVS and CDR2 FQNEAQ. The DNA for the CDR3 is TGTGCCAGCAGCCCCCGACGGGTCCAGAACACCGGGGAGCTGTTTTTT. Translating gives CASSPRRVQNTGELFF. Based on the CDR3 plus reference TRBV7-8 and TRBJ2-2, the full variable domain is GAGVSQSPRYKVAKRGQDVALRCDPISGHVSLFWYQQALGQGPEFLTYFQNEAQLDKSGLPSDRFFAERPEGSVSTLKIQRTQQEDSAVYLCASSPRRVQNTGELFFGEGSRLTVL.

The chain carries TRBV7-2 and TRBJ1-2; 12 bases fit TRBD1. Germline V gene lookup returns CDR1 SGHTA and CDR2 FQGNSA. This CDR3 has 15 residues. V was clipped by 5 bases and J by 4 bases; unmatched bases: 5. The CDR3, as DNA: TGTGCCAGCAGCCCGGGACAGGGGGCACCCTATGGCTACACCTTC. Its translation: CASSPGQGAPYGYTF.

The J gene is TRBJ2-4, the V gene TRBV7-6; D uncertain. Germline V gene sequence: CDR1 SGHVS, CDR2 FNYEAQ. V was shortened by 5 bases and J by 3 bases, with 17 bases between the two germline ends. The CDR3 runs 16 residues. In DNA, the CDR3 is TGTGCCAGCAGCCCATTCCCGCGAAGTGTCAAAAACATTCAGTACTTC. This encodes CASSPFPRSVKNIQYF.

The DNA for the CDR3 is TGTGCCAGTAGTTCCAGACAGACAGGGGCTAGTAACTATGGCTACACCTTC. Its protein is CASSSRQTGASNYGYTF. V is TRBV19 and J is TRBJ1-2; 8 bases align to TRBD1. The CDR3 loop spans 17 amino acids. Germline V gives CDR1 LNHDA, CDR2 SQIVND (reference sequence). Losses at the gene ends were 5 bases for V and 1 base for J; bases not matched to a gene: 12. The full variable domain, with the rest looked up from reference TRBV19 and TRBJ1-2, is DGGITQSPKYLFRKEGQNVTLSCEQNLNHDAMYWYRQDPGQGLRLIYYSQIVNDFQKGDIAEGYSVSREKKESFPLTVTSAQKNPTAFYLCASSSRQTGASNYGYTFGSGTRLTVV.